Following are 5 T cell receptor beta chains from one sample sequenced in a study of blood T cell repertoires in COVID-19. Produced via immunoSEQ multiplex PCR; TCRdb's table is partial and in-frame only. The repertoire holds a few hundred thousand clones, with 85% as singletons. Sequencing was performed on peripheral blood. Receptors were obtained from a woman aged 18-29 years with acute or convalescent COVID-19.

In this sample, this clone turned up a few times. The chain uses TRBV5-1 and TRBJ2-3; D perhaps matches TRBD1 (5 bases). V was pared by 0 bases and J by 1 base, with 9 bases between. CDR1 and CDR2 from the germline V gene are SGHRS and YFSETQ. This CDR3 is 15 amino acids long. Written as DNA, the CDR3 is TGCGCCAGCAGCTTGGTGGGCAGGGGCACAGATACGCAGTATTTT. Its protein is CASSLVGRGTDTQYF. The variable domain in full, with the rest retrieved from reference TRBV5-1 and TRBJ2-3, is KAGVTQTPRYLIKTRGQQVTLSCSPISGHRSVSWYQQTPGQGLQFLFEYFSETQRNKGNFPGRFSGRQFSNSRSEMNVSTLELGDSALYLCASSLVGRGTDTQYFGPGTRLTVL.

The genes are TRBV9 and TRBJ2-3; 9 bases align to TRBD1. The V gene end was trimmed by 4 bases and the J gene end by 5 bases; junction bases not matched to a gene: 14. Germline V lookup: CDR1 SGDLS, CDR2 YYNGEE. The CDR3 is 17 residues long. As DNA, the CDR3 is TGTGCCAGCAGCCCGCGGCCGGGACAGGGTTCGGTAGATACGCAGTATTTT. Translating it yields CASSPRPGQGSVDTQYF.

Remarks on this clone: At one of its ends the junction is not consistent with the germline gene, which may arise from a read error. The CDR3: CASSLARKAVLRF. The CDR3 coding sequence is TGTGCCAGCAGCTTGGCCCGAAAGGCAGTTTTGAGGTTC. The chain links TRBV5-6 to TRBJ2-7; no reliable D call. The CDR3 length is 13 residues. The germline V gene encodes CDR1 SGHDT and CDR2 YYEEEE.

CDR3 amino acids: CASSIGRGWTEAFF. Here the CDR3 DNA reads TGTGCCAGTAGTATAGGGAGGGGATGGACTGAAGCTTTCTTT. The chain links TRBV19 to TRBJ1-1, with D tentatively TRBD1 (5 bases). This CDR3 is 14 amino acids long. With 1 base removed from V and 5 bases from J, the gap between germline ends came to 11 bases. Germline V gene lookup returns CDR1 LNHDA and CDR2 SQIVND (reference sequence).

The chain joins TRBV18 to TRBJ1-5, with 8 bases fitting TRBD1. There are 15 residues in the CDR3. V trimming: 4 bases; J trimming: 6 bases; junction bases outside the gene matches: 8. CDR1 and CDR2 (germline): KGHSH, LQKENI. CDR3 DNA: TGTGCCAGCTCACTACTTCAGGGGGCTGGTCAGCCCCAGCATTTT. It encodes CASSLLQGAGQPQHF.